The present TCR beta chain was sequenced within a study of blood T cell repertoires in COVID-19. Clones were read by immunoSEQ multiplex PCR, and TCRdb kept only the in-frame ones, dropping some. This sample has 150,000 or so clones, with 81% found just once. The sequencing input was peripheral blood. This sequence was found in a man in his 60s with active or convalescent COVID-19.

The CDR3 sequence is CASSLQPRMGVEQYF. In nucleotides, the CDR3 is TGTGCCAGCAGCTTACAACCCCGGATGGGCGTCGAGCAGTACTTC. The chain uses TRBV11-2 and TRBJ2-7; no definite D call. The germline V and J ends were trimmed by 2 bases and 6 bases, with 17 bases remaining between them. Germline lookup yields CDR1 SGHAT and CDR2 FQNNGV. The CDR3 spans 15 residues.